This TCR beta chain was sequenced for a study of T cells in tuberculosis. Assay used: immunoSEQ multiplex PCR; TCRdb lists only in-frame clones, some missing. The repertoire includes about 53,000 clones, about 95% of them detected once, and over 1.1% sits in the top ten. Germline loops: CDR1 SGHDN, CDR2 FVKESK. Trimming removed 1 base from V and 10 bases from J; junction bases left unmatched: 4. The CDR3 contains 13 residues. This sample's time point: new active TB diagnosis, blood taken before or within 7 days of starting treatment. Active tuberculosis patients were new diagnoses, HIV-seronegative, South African, and aged 18 years or older. Confirmation came from sputum smear and/or culture positivity for M. tuberculosis.

This sample comprised PBMCs, obtained at tuberculosis diagnosis. The TCR originated in an adult with tuberculosis. The chain combines TRBV14 with TRBJ2-1, with 7 bases matching TRBD2. CDR3 protein: CASSQVLGGEQFF. DNA for the CDR3: TGTGCCAGCAGCCAAGTCTTGGGAGGGGAGCAGTTCTTC. The whole variable domain, remainder taken from reference TRBV14 and TRBJ2-1, is EAGVTQFPSHSVIEKGQTVTLRCDPISGHDNLYWYRRVMGKEIKFLLHFVKESKQDESGMPNNRFLAERTGGTYSTLKVQPAELEDSGVYFCASSQVLGGEQFFGPGTRLTVL.